This TCR beta chain was captured by sequencing in a study of shared clonotypes between healthy human individuals. Cells designated naive CD8 were CD45RO-negative and were positively selected for CCR7, with terminally differentiated effector memory CD45RA+ cells excluded. The CDR3 sequence is 18 residues long. The trim removed 5 bases at V and 1 base at J, leaving 15 bases unmatched. Germline V CDR1 and CDR2: SGHVS, FQNEAQ. TCRdb keeps only in-frame clones here, not all; method: immunoSEQ multiplex PCR. The sample gives about 580,000 clones, roughly 98% of which show up once; 0.3% is in the top ten. The chain combines TRBV7-8 with TRBJ2-3; 7 bases are shared with TRBD1. This clonotype originated in a man aged 25 to 45 in good health. Sequences were obtained from naive CD8+ T cells sorted from blood. In DNA, the CDR3 is TGTGCCAGCAGCATCGAGGACAGGACCCGTAGGGGCACAGATACGCAGTATTTT. Its protein product is CASSIEDRTRRGTDTQYF.